A selection of T cell receptor beta chains follows, all from one sample in a study of blood T cell repertoires in COVID-19. Repertoires were generated with immunoSEQ multiplex PCR, while TCRdb's copy carries only in-frame clones and drops some. The data show about 96,000 clones, about four fifths seen once. What was sequenced was peripheral blood. The receptors originated from an older woman with acute or convalescent COVID-19. Both conserved end residues are part of each CDR3. D genes are given only for firm matches. Size tells how often a clone was seen (once, few, many) or the class of an expanded clone, and some rows leave it out.

V gene	J gene	clone size	D gene	CDR3 protein	CDR3 DNA
TRBV19	TRBJ1-5	large	TRBD1	CASSILQGQGPHQPQHF	TGTGCCAGTAGTATTCTTCAGGGACAGGGGCCGCATCAGCCCCAGCATTTT
TRBV3-1/TRBV3-2	TRBJ1-1	NA	NA	CASSPRTVNEAFF	TGTGCCAGCAGCCCTCGGACAGTTAATGAAGCTTTCTTT
TRBV6-2/TRBV6-3	TRBJ1-2	NA	NA	CASSYSGGLGYTF	TGTGCCAGCAGTTACTCGGGAGGGCTTGGCTACACCTTC
TRBV7-7	TRBJ2-7	NA	TRBD1	CASSLGTGSSYEQYF	TGTGCTAGCAGCTTAGGGACAGGGAGCTCCTACGAGCAGTACTTC
TRBV6-1	TRBJ1-2	NA	TRBD1	CASSEFHRGSGYTF	TGTGCCAGCAGTGAATTTCACAGGGGTAGTGGCTACACCTTC
TRBV7-2	TRBJ2-3	NA	TRBD2	CASSLEGTSGGFDVRYF	TGTGCCAGCAGCTTAGAAGGGACTAGCGGGGGGTTCGATGTTCGGTATTTT
TRBV19	TRBJ2-2	once	TRBD2	CASSIAGGGTGELFF	TGTGCCAGTAGTATTGCTGGCGGGGGTACCGGGGAGCTGTTTTTT
TRBV19	TRBJ1-5	NA	NA	CASSMGIGRSNQPQHF	TGTGCCAGTAGTATGGGCATCGGGAGAAGCAATCAGCCCCAGCATTTT
TRBV5-1	TRBJ2-1	NA	TRBD1	CASSEGQGNEQFF	TGCGCCAGCAGCGAGGGACAGGGCAATGAGCAGTTCTTC
TRBV19	TRBJ2-5	NA	TRBD1	CASSIAQGEAETQYF	TGTGCCAGTAGTATAGCACAGGGGGAGGCGGAGACCCAGTACTTC
TRBV4-1	TRBJ2-6	NA	NA	CASSQEYQGSGANVLTF	TGCGCCAGCAGCCAAGAGTACCAGGGATCCGGGGCCAACGTCCTGACTTTC